This TCR beta chain was profiled in a study of T-cell memory formation after mild COVID-19 (dated by TCRdb to the early 2020s). About the full investigation: TCR sequence clusters from the two donors were largely donor specific. T-cell clones expanding and contracting after mild COVID-19 in a couple of donors were tracked by longitudinal TCRalpha and TCRbeta repertoire sequencing. The cohort was made up of two young adult volunteers, one female and one male, who were previously healthy. Broad study findings and their caveats: Some responding clones were detected in pre-infection memory, which suggested that pre-existing cross-reactive memory T cells had joined the SARS-CoV-2 response. Contracting CD4+ clones were located mainly in the CM and EM memory subsets, whereas CD8+ clones were found to be enriched in EMRA. SARS-CoV-2 specificity of the second-wave clones peaking on day 37 was not confirmed. Clones that contracted from day 15 to 85 showed balanced CD4/CD8 phenotypes, whereas a second wave of clones that expanded from day 15 to 37 leaned towards CD4+. The study included only a couple of mild cases, and larger cohorts that include severe cases with pre-infection samples were judged to be necessary.

This clonotype was observed a few times. Its target antigen remains unknown. No quality values exist for individual bases; no much larger clone is one base distant. PBMCs were isolated by Ficoll-Paque density gradient centrifugation. Instrument used: Illumina NovaSeq 6000. Using 5'RACE with constant-segment primers, TCRalpha and TCRbeta cDNA libraries were constructed, with sample barcodes and unique molecular identifiers added in the process. Trizol reagent was used to extract RNA from every sample. Amplification of the libraries took two PCR steps, and the second step added a second sample barcode plus Illumina TruSeq adapters. Sequencing of libraries was performed on an Illumina NovaSeq with 2 x 150 bp paired-end reads. Per the source publication's procedure: With migec v1.2.7, reads were demultiplexed and then collapsed into UMI-guided consensus sequences. With mixcr v2.1.11, UMI consensuses were aligned to TRA and TRB V and J templates and assembled into clonotypes. Expanded or contracted clonotypes were those called significant by both edgeR and NoisET, with noise models trained on biological replicates. For edgeR calls, a false discovery rate-adjusted p below 0.01 and a log2 fold-change threshold of 1 were applied. As an exploratory analysis of dynamics, PCA with hierarchical clustering was applied to max-normalized trajectories of the 1000 most abundant clonotypes. The CD4 or CD8 phenotype of responding clones was assigned using the separately sequenced CD4+ and CD8+ repertoires. The public reads were run again by TCRdb, first through fastp at Q25 and then through MiXCR, and only productive beta chains were kept. Rows with one shared CDR3 protein collapse into an entry with the most common genes and DNA. None of the V and J calls come from the authors' own analysis; TCRdb made them. This sample holds about 270,000 distinct CDR3 sequences; 16% were observed only once. 20% to 25% of the sample goes to the ten largest clones.

The sequence derives from a man between 18 and 29 years old who had mild COVID-19 (a few samples of this study predate the infection). The sample titles of this study are shuffled in the database, so cell type and time point are left out; the donor was told from shared clones. Input material: PBMCs or a T cell subset sorted from them (not recorded which).

The sequenced DNA: TGCGCCAGCAGCTTGCCCAGGGCGAACACCGGGGAGCTGTTTTTT. Its amino acids are CASSLPRANTGELFF. The chain joins TRBV5-1 to TRBJ2-2; TRBD1 is possibly the D segment (5 matching bases). Looking up the germline V gene yields CDR1 SGHRS and CDR2 YFSETQ. CDR3 length: 15 amino acids, cysteine to phenylalanine. Kept here is only the CDR3 DNA, which spans 45 bases and is read in frame from base 1. The V end loses 1 base and the J end loses 0 bases, and a stretch of 7 bases separates them.